These T cell receptor beta chains were read from a single sample in a study of identical twins. From the 5' RACE reads, TCRdb called clonotypes with MiXCR, one entry per CDR3 protein. The table lists 750,000 to 950,000 distinct CDR3 sequences, roughly an eighth of them singletons. A further study also used this sample, focusing on yellow fever vaccine responses in identical twins.

The sequenced material came from PBMCs. The receptor set was obtained from a woman younger than 35 in good health. The CDR3 runs from the conserved cysteine through the conserved F or W.

>TRBV6-5|TRBJ1-5
CASSYSSPRENQPQHF
>TRBV3-1|TRBJ2-1
CASSQPGRLAGTEQFF
>TRBV15|TRBJ2-1
CATSRDPAAYNEQFF
>TRBV6-1|TRBJ2-3
CASSSTSGRTQYF
>TRBV10-1|TRBJ2-7
CASSERGSYEQYF
>TRBV12-3/TRBV12-4|TRBJ2-1
CASSWKGQGSHEQFF
>TRBV15|TRBJ2-2
CATSRPGQGGTGELFF
>TRBV20-1|TRBJ2-1
CSAKQRTSGRNEQFF
>TRBV7-8|TRBJ1-4
CASSLKGTEQPTNEKLFF
>TRBV29-1|TRBJ2-4
CSVEGIAKNIQYF
>TRBV28|TRBJ1-5
CASSLGPFGNQPQHF
>TRBV20-1|TRBJ2-1
CSARITGGRNNEQFF
>TRBV24-1|TRBJ2-2
CATSDFSTGQHLNTGELFF
>TRBV20-1|TRBJ2-5
CSARDMASGIPETQYF
>TRBV7-9|TRBJ2-1
CASTGQGGHNEQFF
>TRBV5-1|TRBJ2-1
CASSLAGLEGHNEQFF
>TRBV20-1|TRBJ2-6
CSAREPTGVMSGANVLTF
>TRBV28|TRBJ2-7
CASHGRDQTFYEQYF
>TRBV12-3/TRBV12-4|TRBJ1-2
CASSPNLPDSRGYTF
>TRBV3-1|TRBJ2-1
CASSPMGGNEQFF
>TRBV5-5|TRBJ1-2
CASSHERDRNYGYTF
>TRBV6-1|TRBJ2-6
CATKTRTSGANVLTF
>TRBV29-1|TRBJ2-7
CSVKGTQTYEQYF
>TRBV29-1|TRBJ2-1
CSVDLTSGDSYNEQFF
>TRBV12-3/TRBV12-4|TRBJ2-1
CASIQGTGANNEQFF
>TRBV11-2|TRBJ1-3
CASSRGSAGSPVSGNTIYF
>TRBV5-1|TRBJ1-6
CASSHGAGGGSPLHF
>TRBV20-1|TRBJ2-5
CSAVGREETQYF
>TRBV3-1|TRBJ1-3
CASSLTEAGNTIYF
>TRBV3-1|TRBJ2-1
CASSQPLVPSYNEQFF
>TRBV9|TRBJ2-1
CASSVARGHYNEQFF
>TRBV15|TRBJ2-4
CATSRVAKNIQYF
>TRBV12-3/TRBV12-4|TRBJ2-7
CASSPTGQSRDF
>TRBV2|TRBJ2-1
CASSDGSSYNEQFF
>TRBV3-1|TRBJ1-2
CASSQGAGALYGYTF
>TRBV28|TRBJ2-5
CASRPDTGETQYF
>TRBV10-3|TRBJ2-5
CAIRADQGLQETQYF
>TRBV14|TRBJ2-2
CASSLRLAGYTGELFF
>TRBV6-2/TRBV6-3|TRBJ2-2
CASSSSGRDTGELFF
>TRBV12-3/TRBV12-4|TRBJ2-7
CASSPPGPGAYEQYF
>TRBV12-3/TRBV12-4|TRBJ2-7
CASSLKGQGSHEQYF
>TRBV6-5|TRBJ2-1
CASIIEGGPYNEQFF
>TRBV11-2|TRBJ2-7
CASSPRRPGTSGIHEQYF
>TRBV7-2|TRBJ1-2
CASSLATGFNYGYTF
>TRBV15|TRBJ1-5
CATSRDGSNQPQHF
>TRBV7-9|TRBJ2-5
CASSLEFGGPPETQYF
>TRBV3-1|TRBJ2-3
CATTQEDPRTELQYF
>TRBV4-1|TRBJ2-7
CASSQLVGSYEQYF
>TRBV20-1|TRBJ1-1
CSAPYRNTEAFF
>TRBV11-1|TRBJ1-6
CASSFSGTGENYNSPLHF
>TRBV9|TRBJ2-3
CASSVGVAFQQRTDTQYF
>TRBV5-1|TRBJ2-1
CASSTITSGSFNEQFF
>TRBV4-2|TRBJ2-7
CASSQESGLGYEQYF
>TRBV6-2/TRBV6-3|TRBJ2-3
CASSPPPTRGDTQYF
>TRBV7-6|TRBJ1-1
CASSHRRTGQGVLGAFF
>TRBV29-1|TRBJ2-1
CSVEPLAGFSNEQFF
>TRBV28|TRBJ2-5
CASRGPFEAQETQYF
>TRBV20-1|TRBJ1-6
CSARGTQNSPLHF
>TRBV11-2|TRBJ2-2
CASSSVAGYTGELFF
>TRBV10-3|TRBJ1-5
CAIKAGTDFDQPQHF